A selection of T cell receptor beta chains follows, all from one sample in a study of blood T cell repertoires in COVID-19. Sequenced by immunoSEQ multiplex PCR; TCRdb stores in-frame clones only, minus some. The sample has some 170,000 clones; about 81% are singletons. The sample taken for sequencing was peripheral blood. The source of these receptors is a woman in her seventies with acute or convalescent COVID-19. Each CDR3 is given with its conserved first and last residue. D genes are given only for firm matches.

CDR3 length: 15; V gene: TRBV2; D gene: TRBD1; J gene: TRBJ1-1; CDR3 protein: CASSELGPVNRGAFF
CDR3 length: 15; V gene: TRBV5-5; D gene: NA; J gene: TRBJ1-2; CDR3 protein: CASSLSPTGNYGYTF
CDR3 length: 14; V gene: TRBV28; D gene: NA; J gene: TRBJ1-5; CDR3 protein: CASSKSRGYQPQHF
CDR3 length: 12; V gene: TRBV19; D gene: NA; J gene: TRBJ1-1; CDR3 protein: CASSRGGTEAFF
CDR3 length: 14; V gene: TRBV6-5; D gene: TRBD2; J gene: TRBJ2-3; CDR3 protein: CASREAGGTDTQYF
CDR3 length: 15; V gene: TRBV15; D gene: TRBD1; J gene: TRBJ1-4; CDR3 protein: CATSIPQGAYEKLFF
CDR3 length: 15; V gene: TRBV6-5; D gene: TRBD2; J gene: TRBJ2-1; CDR3 protein: CASSTTSGTYNEQFF
CDR3 length: 13; V gene: TRBV7-9; D gene: NA; J gene: TRBJ1-2; CDR3 protein: CASSLTEFHGYTF
CDR3 length: 13; V gene: TRBV4-3; D gene: TRBD1; J gene: TRBJ1-2; CDR3 protein: CASSLDRVFGYTF
CDR3 length: 13; V gene: TRBV7-3; D gene: NA; J gene: TRBJ1-1; CDR3 protein: CASSLEVNTEAFF
CDR3 length: 14; V gene: TRBV7-2; D gene: NA; J gene: TRBJ1-5; CDR3 protein: CASSLSTAGGPQHF
CDR3 length: 15; V gene: TRBV6-5; D gene: NA; J gene: TRBJ2-1; CDR3 protein: CASSWGGTAYNEQFF
CDR3 length: 15; V gene: TRBV28; D gene: TRBD1; J gene: TRBJ1-2; CDR3 protein: CASSSHPGQVYGYTF
CDR3 length: 15; V gene: TRBV11-2; D gene: NA; J gene: TRBJ1-3; CDR3 protein: CASTRQGSSGNTIYF
CDR3 length: 19; V gene: TRBV5-1; D gene: TRBD2; J gene: TRBJ2-3; CDR3 protein: CASSLALAGGRGGADTQYF
CDR3 length: 15; V gene: TRBV6-2/TRBV6-3; D gene: TRBD2; J gene: TRBJ2-3; CDR3 protein: CASSYGSGGADTQYF
CDR3 length: 16; V gene: TRBV30; D gene: NA; J gene: TRBJ1-1; CDR3 protein: CAWSPKRTPGGTEAFF
CDR3 length: 15; V gene: TRBV3-1/TRBV3-2; D gene: TRBD2; J gene: TRBJ2-3; CDR3 protein: CAFHSGGVSTDTQYF
CDR3 length: 15; V gene: TRBV7-9; D gene: NA; J gene: TRBJ2-7; CDR3 protein: CASSYRQSSSYEQYF